Below are 28 T cell receptor beta chains sequenced from a single sample in a study of beta chain features in type 1 diabetes (dated by TCRdb to 2017 to 2018). Antigens of these TCRs are unknown. To prepare the library, the immunoSEQ multiplex PCR assay was applied. The entire amount of isolated RNA was reverse transcribed using the High Capacity cDNA Reverse Transcription Kit, so the sequenced TCRB transcripts were expressed ones. TCRdb stores this immuneACCESS table with in-frame sequences only. Part of the clones is absent; in the studies checked, under half of the shortfall reflects unresolved V genes, and no reason is known for the rest. This sample lists 250,000 to 300,000 clones; 24% were detected once. Of the sample, 0.012% is held by the ten largest clones. Study-wide findings and limitations: In all four CD4+ subsets, TCRB CDR3 length was moderately but significantly shorter in type 1 diabetes patients.

Sequencing input: naive CD4+ T cells from blood. The intended sense of this specimen's cell subset or site label: true naive CD4+ T cells. The origin of the receptors is a woman in her 30s with type 1 diabetes.

This chain connects TRBV29-1 to TRBJ2-2, with D possibly TRBD1 on 6 matching bases. The V and J ends lost 4 bases and 5 bases respectively, with 11 bases between them. CDR3 length: 13 amino acids. Per germline, CDR1 SQVTM and CDR2 ANQGSEA. The CDR3 region has the DNA TGCAGCGTTGGCGACAGGCATACCGGGGAGCTGTTTTTT. It yields the protein CSVGDRHTGELFF.

V and J are TRBV5-1 and TRBJ2-7; TRBD1 matches at 9 bases. Trimming took 0 bases from V and 0 from J; bases not matched to a gene: 1. The CDR3 runs to 15 residues. Per the germline V gene, CDR1 is SGHRS and CDR2 is YFSETQ. CDR3 protein: CASSLGGQGSYEQYF. The CDR3 nucleotides read TGCGCCAGCAGCTTGGGGGGACAGGGCTCCTACGAGCAGTACTTC.

The chain combines TRBV2 with TRBJ1-1; 7 nucleotides align to TRBD1. The J segment lost 8 bases and the V segment lost 6 bases, leaving 6 bases of the junction unmatched. The CDR3 consists of 12 residues. Germline V CDR1 and CDR2: SNHLY, FYNNEI. CDR3 amino acids: CASSDRDKEAFF. As DNA, the CDR3 is TGTGCCAGCAGCGACAGGGACAAAGAAGCTTTCTTT.

This rearrangement joins TRBV6-5 to TRBJ1-1; the D gene is possibly TRBD1 (6 bases). With 2 bases removed from V and 4 bases from J, the gap between germline ends came to 11 bases. This CDR3 has 14 amino acids. Germline V gene data show CDR1 as MNHEY and CDR2 as SVGAGI. As DNA, the CDR3 is TGTGCCAGCAGTTACCCAGGGGAGGGCACTGAAGCTTTCTTT. The encoded protein is CASSYPGEGTEAFF.

The V call is TRBV29-1, the J call TRBJ2-1; TRBD2 matches at 7 bases. CDR1 and CDR2 (germline): SQVTM, ANQGSEA. Trimming at V came to 7 bases and at J to 6 bases, leaving 12 bases not matched to a gene. This CDR3 is built from 14 residues. CDR3 sequence: CSGRVAGAVNEQFF. The CDR3 DNA reads TGCAGCGGGCGGGTGGCGGGAGCTGTCAATGAGCAGTTCTTC.

The genes are TRBV4-2 and TRBJ1-4; 8 bases agree with TRBD1. This CDR3 is 16 amino acids long. Germline V gene sequence: CDR1 LGHNA, CDR2 YNFKEQ. The V segment lost 5 bases and the J segment 3 bases; nucleotides outside the gene matches: 8. CDR3 sequence: CASSYRTGNSNEKLFF. DNA of the CDR3: TGTGCCAGCAGCTATAGGACAGGGAACTCTAATGAAAAACTGTTTTTT.

The rearrangement links TRBV6-6 to TRBJ1-2; D gene ambiguous. This CDR3 is built from 16 residues. Germline-derived CDR1 and CDR2 are MNHNY and SVGAGI (reference sequence). Deletions cut 4 bases from V and 2 bases from J, with 17 bases between. The CDR3 sequence is CASSFGRREANYGYTF. The DNA of the CDR3 is TGTGCCAGCAGTTTTGGGCGTCGGGAGGCCAACTATGGCTACACCTTC.

The chain couples TRBV19 to TRBJ2-2; a possible D gene is TRBD1 (6 bases). V lost 1 base, J lost 0 bases, and 15 bases lay in between. The length of the CDR3 is 18 residues. Germline V gene data show CDR1 as LNHDA and CDR2 as SQIVND (reference sequence). In DNA, the CDR3 is TGTGCCAGTAGTATAGCCCCCTGGGGGCAGCCGAACACCGGGGAGCTGTTTTTT. Protein sequence: CASSIAPWGQPNTGELFF.

The chain has TRBV6-6 and TRBJ1-2; the D gene is possibly TRBD1 (5 bases). This CDR3 region has 12 residues. Germline CDR1 MNHNY, CDR2 SVGAGI (reference sequence). Between the trimmed V and J ends, which lost 6 bases and 3 bases, there was a span of 8 bases. The CDR3 reads CASSPTDYGYTF. CDR3 DNA sequence: TGTGCCAGCAGCCCGACAGACTATGGCTACACCTTC.

V gene TRBV5-1 combines with J gene TRBJ2-5; TRBD1 matches 8 bases. The CDR3 runs to 14 residues. Looked up from germline, CDR1 is SGHRS and CDR2 is YFSETQ. Unmatched junction bases numbered 7, after V lost 4 bases and J lost 5 bases. The CDR3 loop is CASSRDRRAETQYF. The CDR3 nucleotides read TGCGCCAGCAGCAGGGACAGGCGGGCGGAGACCCAGTACTTC.

The chain is built from TRBV10-3 and TRBJ1-2; no firm D call. The germline V gene encodes CDR1 ENHRY and CDR2 SYGVKD. This CDR3 has 15 residues. V was cut by 0 bases and J by 6 bases, with 14 bases left in between. In nucleotides, the CDR3 is TGTGCCATCAGTGAGTCGGGCAGCACTAGTCATGGCTACACCTTC. It encodes CAISESGSTSHGYTF.

This chain links TRBV30 with TRBJ2-7, with D possibly being TRBD2 (6 bases). Per germline, CDR1 GTSNPN and CDR2 SVGIG (reference sequence). There are 11 residues in the CDR3. Written as DNA, the CDR3 is TGTGCTTTAGCGGCCCCCTACGAGCAGTACTTC. It translates to CALAAPYEQYF. Using reference TRBV30 and TRBJ2-7 for the parts outside the CDR3, the full variable domain is SQTIHQWPATLVQPVGSPLSLECTVEGTSNPNLYWYRQAAGRGLQLLFYSVGIGQISSEVPQNLSASRPQDRQFILSSKKLLLSDSGFYLCALAAPYEQYFGPGTRLTVT.

This clone was seen more than once but under ten times. The sample contains more than one DNA sequence encoding this CDR3. J is TRBJ2-7 and V is TRBV30, with unresolved D. The CDR3 is 11 amino acids. V was trimmed by 5 bases and J by 3 bases, leaving 8 bases between them. Looked up from germline, CDR1 is GTSNPN and CDR2 is SVGIG (reference sequence). CDR3 residues: CAWGSSYEQYF. CDR3 nucleotides: TGTGCCTGGGGATCTAGCTACGAGCAGTACTTC. Based on the CDR3 plus reference TRBV30 and TRBJ2-7, the full variable domain is SQTIHQWPATLVQPVGSPLSLECTVEGTSNPNLYWYRQAAGRGLQLLFYSVGIGQISSEVPQNLSASRPQDRQFILSSKKLLLSDSGFYLCAWGSSYEQYFGPGTRLTVT.

The chain has TRBV30 and TRBJ2-5; TRBD1 matches 9 bases. V gave up 4 bases and J gave up 5 bases; unmatched junction bases: 5. The V gene's germline CDR1 is GTSNPN and CDR2 SVGIG (reference sequence). The CDR3 consists of 13 residues. CDR3 DNA: TGTGCCTGGACTACAGGGGGCGTGGAGACCCAGTACTTC. It translates to CAWTTGGVETQYF.

The chain employs TRBV5-1 and TRBJ2-7, with 8 nucleotides matching TRBD1. The CDR3 contains 15 residues. Per the germline V gene, CDR1 is SGHRS and CDR2 is YFSETQ. J lost 6 bases, V lost 4 bases, and 12 bases had no gene match. The CDR3 loop reads CASSLQDRGFTEQYF. CDR3 coding DNA: TGCGCCAGCAGCCTCCAAGACAGGGGCTTTACCGAGCAGTACTTC.

The rearrangement links TRBV29-1 to TRBJ2-1; 10 bases are a match to TRBD2. The CDR3 spans 14 residues. Germline values: CDR1 SQVTM, CDR2 ANQGSEA. V shed 8 bases, J shed 9 bases, and the junction held 13 bases outside the gene matches. The CDR3 is CSIDGLAGVPEQFF. CDR3 sequence (DNA): TGCAGCATCGACGGGCTAGCGGGAGTACCTGAGCAGTTCTTC.

V usage is TRBV2 and J usage is TRBJ2-2; TRBD2 agrees at 12 bases. Germline V CDR1 and CDR2: SNHLY, FYNNEI. CDR3 length: 15 amino acids. Losses at the gene ends were 6 bases for V and 4 bases for J; bases not matched to a gene: 3. The CDR3 loop reads CASRGTSGLTGELFF. CDR3 bases: TGTGCCAGCAGAGGGACTAGCGGGCTCACCGGGGAGCTGTTTTTT. The whole variable domain, remainder taken from reference TRBV2 and TRBJ2-2, is EPEVTQTPSHQVTQMGQEVILRCVPISNHLYFYWYRQILGQKVEFLVSFYNNEISEKSEIFDDQFSVERPDGSNFTLKIRSTKLEDSAMYFCASRGTSGLTGELFFGEGSRLTVL.

V gene TRBV7-9 combines with J gene TRBJ1-5; D is possibly TRBD1 (5 bases). V was clipped by 5 bases and J by 1 base, with 12 bases between them. The CDR3 is 15 residues long. Germline CDR1 SEHNR, CDR2 FQNEAQ (reference sequence). CDR3 residues: CASSLGAGSNQPQHF. In nucleotides, the CDR3 is TGTGCCAGCAGCCTAGGGGCTGGGAGCAATCAGCCCCAGCATTTT.

This clone was seen a handful of times. The CDR3 loop is CASSQTWQGAKGEQFF. The CDR3 bases are TGCGCCAGCAGCCAGACTTGGCAGGGCGCTAAGGGTGAGCAGTTCTTC. The rearrangement links TRBV4-1 to TRBJ2-1, with TRBD1 as a possible D gene (5 bases). In germline, CDR1 is MGHRA, CDR2 YSYEKL. This CDR3 comprises 16 residues. V was shortened by 3 bases and J by 9 bases, with 21 bases between the two germline ends.

The V gene is TRBV23-1, the J gene TRBJ1-1; 7 bases fit TRBD1. TRBV23-1 belongs to the ORF category, with a function that is uncertain. CDR3 length: 16 residues. Trimming cost V 0 bases and J 1 base; bases outside gene matches: 5. CDR3: CASSQSYRDRNTEAFF. The CDR3 coding sequence is TGCGCCAGCAGTCAATCGTACCGGGACAGGAACACTGAAGCTTTCTTT.

This clone was counted between two and nine times. This chain uses TRBV27 with TRBJ2-7; the D gene is possibly TRBD1 (6 bases). This CDR3 is built from 13 residues. Germline CDR1 reads MNHEY; CDR2 reads SMNVEV (reference sequence). V lost 5 bases, J lost 2 bases, and 10 bases lay in between. The CDR3 loop is CASSVDSPYEQYF. In DNA form, the CDR3 reads TGTGCCAGCAGTGTGGACAGTCCCTACGAGCAGTACTTC.

This chain joins TRBV5-1 and TRBJ1-1, with TRBD1 identical over 7 bases. From germline, CDR1 is SGHRS and CDR2 YFSETQ. The V and J ends lost 2 bases and 8 bases, in that order; junction bases with no gene match: 0. CDR3 size: 11 residues. This chain's CDR3 is CASSLQGEAFF. The CDR3 coding sequence is TGCGCCAGCAGCTTACAGGGGGAAGCTTTCTTT.

This clone was observed a few times. V usage is TRBV30 and J usage is TRBJ2-7; no firm D call. The CDR3 runs to 12 residues. In germline, CDR1 is GTSNPN, CDR2 SVGIG (reference sequence). The ends were cut back, 0 bases at V and 9 bases at J, with 12 bases in the middle. The CDR3 loop reads CAWSVFEAGQYF. The CDR3 DNA sequence: TGTGCCTGGAGTGTATTTGAAGCAGGGCAGTACTTC.

The gene calls are TRBV27 and TRBJ1-3, with unresolved D. CDR3 length: 11 residues. Looked up from germline, CDR1 is MNHEY and CDR2 is SMNVEV (reference sequence). Trimming left V 7 bases short and J 4 bases short, with 5 bases between. This CDR3 reads CASILGNTIYF. CDR3 DNA: TGTGCCAGCATACTCGGAAACACCATATATTTT.

In this sample, this clone turned up a few times. This rearrangement joins TRBV2 to TRBJ2-3; 9 positions agree with TRBD2. Germline V gene lookup returns CDR1 SNHLY and CDR2 FYNNEI. V shed 1 base and J 13 bases; nucleotides not matched to a gene: 6. This CDR3 spans 13 amino acids. The CDR3 DNA reads as TGTGCCAGCAGTGAAGAGCGGGAGGACAACAAGTATTTT. The encoded protein is CASSEEREDNKYF.

The chain has TRBV7-8 and TRBJ2-5, with TRBD2 matching 8 bases. CDR1 is SGHVS, CDR2 FQNEAQ, per germline. This CDR3 has 14 residues. The junction had 6 bases not matched to a gene; V was cut back by 3 bases and J by 6 bases. The CDR3 loop reads CASSLIAGLKTQYF. CDR3 coding DNA: TGTGCCAGCAGCTTGATAGCGGGACTAAAGACCCAGTACTTC.

The chain recombines TRBV5-1 with TRBJ2-3; D is possibly TRBD2 (6 bases). Per the germline V gene, CDR1 is SGHRS and CDR2 is YFSETQ. Trimming stripped 0 bases from V and 4 bases from J, with 12 bases between. The CDR3 has 15 amino acids. CDR3 residues: CASSLGASEADTQYF. The CDR3 DNA reads as TGCGCCAGCAGCTTGGGGGCTAGCGAGGCAGATACGCAGTATTTT.

This clone was seen only a few times. Within the sample, other DNA sequences also encode this same CDR3. The V gene is TRBV5-1, the J gene TRBJ2-5; tentative D call: TRBD1 (6 bases). The V end was cut by 3 bases, the J end by 1 base, with 10 bases between. CDR1 SGHRS and CDR2 YFSETQ come from the germline V gene. The CDR3 has 14 residues. This CDR3 is CASSSQGLQETQYF. The CDR3 DNA is TGCGCCAGCAGCTCACAGGGCCTCCAAGAGACCCAGTACTTC.